The rows below give T cell receptor beta chains drawn from one sample of a study of tumor-infiltrating lymphocytes in primary liver carcinoma. From the multiplex PCR reads, TCRdb called clonotypes with MiXCR, one entry per CDR3 protein. In the table there are more than 150,000 distinct CDR3 sequences, 50% to 75% of which are singletons. Material: peripheral blood. These receptors came from a man aged 35-49 years with primary liver carcinoma and hepatitis B virus infection. CDR3s leave out the opening cysteine and the closing phenylalanine or tryptophan. Each record gives: V gene, J gene, CDR3 length, CDR3 protein.

TRBV6-5,TRBJ1-2,12,ASSYSWDRGPTT
TRBV10-3,TRBJ2-7,11,VISDPQTQEQY
TRBV7-9,TRBJ2-7,13,ASSLEAWTPYEQY
TRBV6-1,TRBJ1-1,11,ASSTWVNTEAF
TRBV11-2,TRBJ2-2,14,ASSLEVGGQTGELF
TRBV10-3,TRBJ1-6,13,AISESGGGYKPLH
TRBV11-2,TRBJ1-1,13,ASSWGQGGNTEAF
TRBV4-1,TRBJ2-1,15,ASSQVATSGGYNEQF
TRBV29-1,TRBJ2-1,15,SVPTEAGTGIWDEQF
TRBV5-4,TRBJ2-7,12,ASSYGTGNYEQY
TRBV7-8,TRBJ1-2,11,ASSLGDNCGYT
TRBV4-1,TRBJ1-2,12,ASRQTGGAGGYT
TRBV12-3/TRBV12-4,TRBJ1-1,13,ASSPDTREENEAF
TRBV6-5,TRBJ2-5,11,ASNKGSQETQY
TRBV19,TRBJ2-1,13,ASSIEGLAVNEQF
TRBV29-1,TRBJ2-2,12,SVGRDSNTGELL
TRBV11-2,TRBJ1-4,12,ASSLTRRDEKLF
TRBV28,TRBJ1-5,14,AILAQGRGLSQPQH
TRBV10-1,TRBJ2-7,12,ASSEKRSSYEQY
TRBV6-5,TRBJ2-1,9,ASSWENEQF
TRBV29-1,TRBJ2-4,13,NVESGEWAKNIQY
TRBV5-4,TRBJ2-7,11,ASSRPSVHEQY
TRBV5-5,TRBJ2-1,12,ASSLTGVENEQF
TRBV11-2,TRBJ2-3,13,ASRPTSGTTDTQY
TRBV4-2,TRBJ2-3,13,ASNQAPGAPDTQY
TRBV5-4,TRBJ2-1,13,ASSLSGTSYNEQF
TRBV7-3,TRBJ2-3,11,ASSPPRVDTQY
TRBV29-1,TRBJ1-2,13,SVDSGTKEPYGYT
TRBV28,TRBJ1-1,11,ASTFTGTAEAF
TRBV6-5,TRBJ1-5,12,ASRRTGGGQPQH
TRBV6-1,TRBJ2-1,10,ASSEILDFLF
TRBV4-1,TRBJ2-1,14,ASSQNPSGPYNEQF
TRBV4-1,TRBJ2-7,12,AISRNSRGNEQY
TRBV6-6,TRBJ2-5,14,ASSLPGLAEQETQY
TRBV5-4,TRBJ2-5,11,ASSLGTEETQY
TRBV29-1,TRBJ2-7,10,SGIGQPYEQY
TRBV7-9,TRBJ2-2,14,ASRQTRESHTGGLV
TRBV4-1,TRBJ1-1,14,ASNQLTGQGGTEAF
TRBV11-2,TRBJ2-1,15,ASSLAGGGAIDNEQF
TRBV7-9,TRBJ2-2,15,ASSLLRLADNTGELF
TRBV18,TRBJ2-3,13,ASSPDRGSTDTQY
TRBV6-5,TRBJ2-7,14,ASRPDRGSPAYEQY
TRBV5-1,TRBJ2-1,14,ASSLAEKGNYNEQF
TRBV11-2,TRBJ2-1,13,ASSRGLADYNEQF
TRBV28,TRBJ2-6,11,ASRGSGANVLT
TRBV6-5,TRBJ1-1,12,ASSGTGAGTEAF
TRBV6-5,TRBJ2-3,13,ASSDRQGGADTQY
TRBV10-3,TRBJ1-1,13,AISAATTGNTEAF